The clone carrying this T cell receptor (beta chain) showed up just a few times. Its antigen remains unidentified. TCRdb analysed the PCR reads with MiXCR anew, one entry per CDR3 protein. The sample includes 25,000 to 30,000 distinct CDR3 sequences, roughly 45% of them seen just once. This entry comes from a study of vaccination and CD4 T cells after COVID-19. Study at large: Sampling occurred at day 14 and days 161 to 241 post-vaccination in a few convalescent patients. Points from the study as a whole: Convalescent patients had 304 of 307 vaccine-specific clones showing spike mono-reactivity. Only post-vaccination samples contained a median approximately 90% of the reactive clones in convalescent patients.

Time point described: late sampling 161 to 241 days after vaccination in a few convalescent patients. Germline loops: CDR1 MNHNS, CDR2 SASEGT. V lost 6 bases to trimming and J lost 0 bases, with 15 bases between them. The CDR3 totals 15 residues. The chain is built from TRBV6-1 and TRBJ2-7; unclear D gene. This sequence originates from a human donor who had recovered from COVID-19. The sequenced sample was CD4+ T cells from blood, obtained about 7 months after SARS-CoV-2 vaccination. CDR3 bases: TGTGCCAGCAGGAAGGACCCGACGGGCTCCTACGAGCAGTACTTC. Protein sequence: CASRKDPTGSYEQYF.